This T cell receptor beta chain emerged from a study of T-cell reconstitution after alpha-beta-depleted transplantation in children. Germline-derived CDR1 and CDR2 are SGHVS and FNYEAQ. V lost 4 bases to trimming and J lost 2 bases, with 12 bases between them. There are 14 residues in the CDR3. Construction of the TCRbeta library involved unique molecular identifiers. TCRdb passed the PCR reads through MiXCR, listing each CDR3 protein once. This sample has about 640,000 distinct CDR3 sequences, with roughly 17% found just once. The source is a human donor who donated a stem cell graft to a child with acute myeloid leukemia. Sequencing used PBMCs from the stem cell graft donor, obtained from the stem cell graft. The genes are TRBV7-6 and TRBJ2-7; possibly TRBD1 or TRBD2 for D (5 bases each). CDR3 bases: TGTGCCAGCAGCTCGTGGGGGTCCACCTACGAGCAGTACTTC. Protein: CASSSWGSTYEQYF.